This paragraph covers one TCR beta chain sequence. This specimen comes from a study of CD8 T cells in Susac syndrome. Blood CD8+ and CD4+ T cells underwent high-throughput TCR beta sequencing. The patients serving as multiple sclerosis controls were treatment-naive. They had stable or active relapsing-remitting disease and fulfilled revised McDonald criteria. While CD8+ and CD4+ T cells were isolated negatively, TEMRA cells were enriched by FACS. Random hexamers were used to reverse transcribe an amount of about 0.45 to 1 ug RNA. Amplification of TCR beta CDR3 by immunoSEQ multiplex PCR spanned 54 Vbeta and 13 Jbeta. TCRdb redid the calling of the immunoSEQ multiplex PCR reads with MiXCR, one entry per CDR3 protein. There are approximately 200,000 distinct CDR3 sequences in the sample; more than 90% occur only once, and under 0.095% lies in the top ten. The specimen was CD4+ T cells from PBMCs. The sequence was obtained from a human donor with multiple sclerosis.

CDR3 DNA: TGTGCCTGGAGCGCCTCCTGGATTGGGAACACTGAAGCTTTCTTT. The encoded protein is CAWSASWIGNTEAFF. The chain couples TRBV30 to TRBJ1-1; D is unresolved. There are 15 residues in the CDR3. The V gene lost 3 bases and the J gene lost 1 base, with 15 bases spanning the gap. Looked up from germline, CDR1 is GTSNPN and CDR2 is SVGIG (reference sequence).